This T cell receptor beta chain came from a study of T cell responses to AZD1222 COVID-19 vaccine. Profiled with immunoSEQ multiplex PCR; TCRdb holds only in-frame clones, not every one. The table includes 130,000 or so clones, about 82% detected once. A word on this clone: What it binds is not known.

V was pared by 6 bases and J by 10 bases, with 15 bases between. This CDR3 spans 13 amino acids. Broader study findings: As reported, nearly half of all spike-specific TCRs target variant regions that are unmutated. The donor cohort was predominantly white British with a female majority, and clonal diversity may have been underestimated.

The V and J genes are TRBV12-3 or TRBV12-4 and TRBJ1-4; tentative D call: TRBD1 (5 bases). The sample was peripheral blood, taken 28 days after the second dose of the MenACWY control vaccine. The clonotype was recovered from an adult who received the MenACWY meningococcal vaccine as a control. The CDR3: CASRGGLIGKLFF. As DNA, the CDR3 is TGTGCCAGCAGGGGGGGTTTAATCGGAAAACTGTTTTTT.